These T cell receptor beta chains were read from a single sample in a study of blood T cell repertoires in COVID-19. The repertoire was sequenced with immunoSEQ multiplex PCR; TCRdb's copy has only in-frame clones and lacks some. The table includes around 300,000 clones, over 70% detected once. The sample taken for sequencing was PBMCs or T cells enriched from blood (not recorded which). The source of these receptors is a man aged 30-40 years who had recovered from COVID-19. Both conserved end residues are part of each CDR3. D genes are given only for firm matches. Size tells how often a clone was seen (once, few, many) or the class of an expanded clone, and some rows leave it out.

TRBV3-1/TRBV3-2,NA,TRBJ2-2,TRBD1,TGTGCCAGCAGCCAAGATCCAGGGGGCTTCACCGGGGAGCTGTTTTTT,CASSQDPGGFTGELFF
TRBV6-5,NA,TRBJ1-6,TRBD1,TGTGCCAGCTATACAGGGGGCTCACCCCTCCACTTT,CASYTGGSPLHF
TRBV6-4,NA,TRBJ1-2,TRBD1,TGTGCCAGCAGTGACTCGACAGGGGGTGGCTACACCTTC,CASSDSTGGGYTF
TRBV21-1,few,TRBJ1-2,NA,TGTGCCAGCAGCATAGACTCGCCCTTTTTCGTTGGCTACACCTTC,CASSIDSPFFVGYTF
TRBV5-6,NA,TRBJ2-3,NA,TGTGCCAGCAACAAAGTCGGGGGGCTTGGCACAGATACGCAGTATTTT,CASNKVGGLGTDTQYF
TRBV7-2,NA,TRBJ1-2,NA,TGTGCCAGCAGCTCCTCCCCCAGGGGTGACTATGGCTACACCTTC,CASSSSPRGDYGYTF
TRBV4-1,NA,TRBJ2-2,TRBD1,TGCGCCAGCAGCAAACCGGGACAGGTCACCGGGGAGCTGTTTTTT,CASSKPGQVTGELFF
TRBV6-5,once,TRBJ1-1,TRBD1,TGTGCCAGCAGACGGGACAGACTGAAGAACACTGAAGCTTTCTTT,CASRRDRLKNTEAFF
TRBV10-3,NA,TRBJ2-7,TRBD1,TGTGCCATCAGTTATTTGACCCCGGACAGGGGCTACGAGCAGTACTTC,CAISYLTPDRGYEQYF
TRBV18,NA,TRBJ2-2,TRBD1,TGTGCCAGCTCACTATCCGGGACAGGGCAAACCGGGGAGCTGTTTTTT,CASSLSGTGQTGELFF
TRBV11-2,NA,TRBJ2-7,NA,TGTGCCAGCAGCCCCTATCGGGGTAAGGGCTACGAGCAGTACTTC,CASSPYRGKGYEQYF
TRBV18,few,TRBJ1-2,NA,TGTGCCAGCTCACCATCGGGTTACGCAGCAAACTATGGCTACACCTTC,CASSPSGYAANYGYTF
TRBV18,NA,TRBJ2-7,NA,TGTGCCAGGAAATACAGGGTCTACGAGCAGTACTTC,CARKYRVYEQYF
TRBV4-1,few,TRBJ1-4,TRBD1,TGCGCCAGCAGCCAAGAGGGACAGGGCAATGAAAAACTGTTTTTT,CASSQEGQGNEKLFF
TRBV2,NA,TRBJ2-7,TRBD1,TGTGCCAAAACCGACAGGGGAAAGTATGACGAGCAGTACTTC,CAKTDRGKYDEQYF
TRBV10-3,NA,TRBJ2-7,TRBD1,TGTGCCATCAAGCGACAGGGGATTTACGAGCAGTACTTC,CAIKRQGIYEQYF
TRBV27,NA,TRBJ1-1,TRBD1,TGTGCCAGCAGTTTGATGGCAGGGGGGCCGAACACTGAAGCTTTCTTT,CASSLMAGGPNTEAFF
TRBV6-5,few,TRBJ2-7,TRBD2,TGTGCCACCCTCGGGACTAGCGGGGCTTACGAGCAGTACTTC,CATLGTSGAYEQYF
TRBV5-6,NA,TRBJ2-6,NA,TGTGCCAGCAGCGTGAAAAAGGACAGCCGATCCCCTGGGGCCAACGTCCTGACTTTC,CASSVKKDSRSPGANVLTF
TRBV11-2,NA,TRBJ1-4,NA,TGTGCCAGCAGCCCTCGACGACAGCCAGCAACTAATGAAAAACTGTTTTTT,CASSPRRQPATNEKLFF
TRBV21-1,NA,TRBJ2-1,NA,TGTGCCAGCAGCAAAGGGGCCTATAGCGTCCACCACTGGAATGAGCAGTTCTTC,CASSKGAYSVHHWNEQFF
TRBV18,NA,TRBJ2-3,TRBD1,TGTGCCAGCTCGAGGACAGGGACAGATACGCAGTATTTT,CASSRTGTDTQYF
TRBV4-1,NA,TRBJ2-4,TRBD2,TGCGCCAGCAGCCAAGAAGCGGGACTAGTTTTTGAAAACATTCAGTACTTC,CASSQEAGLVFENIQYF
TRBV27,NA,TRBJ2-4,NA,TGTGCCAGCAGTTTACAACAGGGCCGAAACATTCAGTACTTC,CASSLQQGRNIQYF
TRBV11-1,NA,TRBJ2-7,NA,TGTGCCAGCAGCTGGGGTAGCGGAAGCTCCTACGAGCAGTACTTC,CASSWGSGSSYEQYF
TRBV23-1,NA,TRBJ1-5,NA,TGCGCCAGCAGTCAATCGGGGGAGGGGTGTCAGCCCCAGCATTTT,CASSQSGEGCQPQHF
TRBV11-3,NA,TRBJ2-3,TRBD1,TGTGCCAGCAGCTCGGACAGGTCTACGCAGTATTTT,CASSSDRSTQYF
TRBV15,NA,TRBJ1-1,NA,TGTGCCACCAGCAGAGCCAACAGGGCGAACACTGAAGCTTTCTTT,CATSRANRANTEAFF
TRBV13,NA,TRBJ1-1,TRBD1,TGTGCCAGCAGCCGGGAAACAGGGGGACGAAGGGCTTTCTTT,CASSRETGGRRAFF